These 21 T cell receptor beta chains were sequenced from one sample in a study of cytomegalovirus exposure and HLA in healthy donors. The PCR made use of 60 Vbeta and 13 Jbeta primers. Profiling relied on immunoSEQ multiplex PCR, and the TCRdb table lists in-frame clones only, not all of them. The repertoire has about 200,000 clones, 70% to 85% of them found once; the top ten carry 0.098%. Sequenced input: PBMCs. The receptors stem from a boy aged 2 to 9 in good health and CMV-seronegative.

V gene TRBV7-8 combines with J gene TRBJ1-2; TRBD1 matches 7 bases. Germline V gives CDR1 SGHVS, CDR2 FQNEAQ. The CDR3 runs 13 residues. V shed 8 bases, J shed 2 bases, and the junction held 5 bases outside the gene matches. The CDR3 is CASSPQGNYGYTF. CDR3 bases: TGTGCCAGCTCCCCACAGGGGAACTATGGCTACACCTTC.

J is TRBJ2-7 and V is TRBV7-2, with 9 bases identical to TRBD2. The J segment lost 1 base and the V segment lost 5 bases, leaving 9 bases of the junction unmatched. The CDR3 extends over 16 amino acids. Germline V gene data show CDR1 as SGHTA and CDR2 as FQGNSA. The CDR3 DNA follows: TGTGCCAGCAGCGAGGGGTGGCGGGGGGGTTCCTACGAGCAGTACTTC. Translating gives CASSEGWRGGSYEQYF.

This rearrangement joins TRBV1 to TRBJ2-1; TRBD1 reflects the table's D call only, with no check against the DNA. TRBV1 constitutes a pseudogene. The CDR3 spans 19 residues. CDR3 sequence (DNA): TGCACCAGCAGCCCCTCAGACCAGGGACAGCCCCGCTCCTACAATGAGCAGTTCTTC. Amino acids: CTSSPSDQGQPRSYNEQFF.

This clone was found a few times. The DNA for the CDR3 is TGCAGTGCTAGGGAGGGCACTGAAGCTTTCTTT. This encodes CSAREGTEAFF. The J gene is TRBJ1-1, the V gene TRBV20-1; D uncertain. This CDR3 region has 11 residues. Between the trimmed V and J ends, which lost 3 bases and 4 bases, there was a span of 6 bases. CDR1 and CDR2 from the germline V gene are DFQATT and SNEGSKA (reference sequence).

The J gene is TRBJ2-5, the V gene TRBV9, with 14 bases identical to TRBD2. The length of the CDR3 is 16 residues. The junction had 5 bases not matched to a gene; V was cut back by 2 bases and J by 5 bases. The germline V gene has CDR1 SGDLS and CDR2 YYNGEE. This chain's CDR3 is CASSVGLAGGMETQYF. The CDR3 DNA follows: TGTGCCAGCAGCGTCGGACTAGCGGGGGGCATGGAGACCCAGTACTTC.

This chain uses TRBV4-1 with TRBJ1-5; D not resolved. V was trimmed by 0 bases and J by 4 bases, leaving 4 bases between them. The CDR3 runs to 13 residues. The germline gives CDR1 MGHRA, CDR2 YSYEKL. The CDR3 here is CASSQDSNQPQHF. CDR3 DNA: TGCGCCAGCAGCCAAGATTCAAATCAGCCCCAGCATTTT.

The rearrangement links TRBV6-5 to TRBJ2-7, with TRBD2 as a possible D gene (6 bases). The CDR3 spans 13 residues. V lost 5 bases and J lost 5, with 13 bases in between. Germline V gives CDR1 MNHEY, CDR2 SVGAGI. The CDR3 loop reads CASSPQPGDEQYF. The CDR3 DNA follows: TGTGCCAGCAGTCCCCAGCCGGGGGACGAGCAGTACTTC.

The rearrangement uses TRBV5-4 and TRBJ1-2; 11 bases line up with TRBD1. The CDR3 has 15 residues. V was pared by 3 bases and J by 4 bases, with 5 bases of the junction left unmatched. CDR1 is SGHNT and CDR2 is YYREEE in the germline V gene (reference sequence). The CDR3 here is CASSSTGTGGYGYTF. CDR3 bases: TGTGCCAGCAGCTCGACCGGGACAGGGGGCTATGGCTACACCTTC.

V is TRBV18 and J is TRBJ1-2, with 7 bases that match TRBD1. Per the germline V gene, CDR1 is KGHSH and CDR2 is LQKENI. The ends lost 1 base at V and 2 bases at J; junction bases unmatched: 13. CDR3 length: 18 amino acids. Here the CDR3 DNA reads TGTGCCAGCTCACCACGGGTGACAGGGCACGGTGAAAACTATGGCTACACCTTC. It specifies CASSPRVTGHGENYGYTF.

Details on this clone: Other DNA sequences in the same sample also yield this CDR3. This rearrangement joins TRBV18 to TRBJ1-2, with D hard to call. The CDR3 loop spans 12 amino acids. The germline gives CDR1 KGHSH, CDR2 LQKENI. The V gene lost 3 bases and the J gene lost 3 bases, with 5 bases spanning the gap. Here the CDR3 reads CASSPRDYGYTF. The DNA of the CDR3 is TGTGCCAGCTCACCGCGCGACTATGGCTACACCTTC. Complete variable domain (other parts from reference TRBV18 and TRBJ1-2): NAGVMQNPRHLVRRRGQEARLRCSPMKGHSHVYWYRQLPEEGLKFMVYLQKENIIDESGMPKERFSAEFPKEGPSILRIQQVVRGDSAAYFCASSPRDYGYTFGSGTRLTVV.

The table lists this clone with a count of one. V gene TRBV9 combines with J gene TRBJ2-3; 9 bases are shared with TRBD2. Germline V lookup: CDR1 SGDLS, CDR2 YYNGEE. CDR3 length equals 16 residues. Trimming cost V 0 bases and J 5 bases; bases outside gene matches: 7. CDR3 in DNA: TGTGCCAGCAGCGTAGCTGGCGGGGGGGCCGTAGATACGCAGTATTTT. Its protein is CASSVAGGGAVDTQYF.

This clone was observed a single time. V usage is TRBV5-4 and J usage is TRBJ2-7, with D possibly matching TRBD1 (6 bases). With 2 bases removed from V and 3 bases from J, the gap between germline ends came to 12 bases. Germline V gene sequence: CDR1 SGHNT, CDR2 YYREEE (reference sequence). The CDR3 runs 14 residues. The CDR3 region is CASSFGRGVYEQYF. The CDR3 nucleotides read TGTGCCAGCAGCTTTGGCAGGGGCGTCTACGAGCAGTACTTC. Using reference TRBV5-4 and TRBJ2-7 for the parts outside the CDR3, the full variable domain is ETGVTQSPTHLIKTRGQQVTLRCSSQSGHNTVSWYQQALGQGPQFIFQYYREEENGRGNFPPRFSGLQFPNYSSELNVNALELDDSALYLCASSFGRGVYEQYFGPGTRLTVT.

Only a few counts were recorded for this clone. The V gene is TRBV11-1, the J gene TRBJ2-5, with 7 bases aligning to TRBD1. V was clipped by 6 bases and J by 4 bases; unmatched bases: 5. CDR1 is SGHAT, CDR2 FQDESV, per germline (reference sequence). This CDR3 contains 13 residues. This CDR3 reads CASRSRQGETQYF. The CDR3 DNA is TGTGCCAGCAGGTCAAGACAGGGAGAGACCCAGTACTTC.

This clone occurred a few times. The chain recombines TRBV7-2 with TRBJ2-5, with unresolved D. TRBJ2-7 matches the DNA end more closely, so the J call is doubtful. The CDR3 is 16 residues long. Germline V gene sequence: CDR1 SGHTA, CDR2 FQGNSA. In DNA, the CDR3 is TGTGCCAGCAGCTTAAGGCTGAGCGCTTGGGGCTACGAGCAGTACTTC. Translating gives CASSLRLSAWGYEQYF.

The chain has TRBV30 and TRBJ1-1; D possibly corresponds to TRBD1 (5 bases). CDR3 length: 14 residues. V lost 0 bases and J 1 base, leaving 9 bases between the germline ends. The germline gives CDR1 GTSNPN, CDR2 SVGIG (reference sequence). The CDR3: CAWSVVGGNTEAFF. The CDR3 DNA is TGTGCCTGGAGTGTGGTGGGGGGGAACACTGAAGCTTTCTTT.

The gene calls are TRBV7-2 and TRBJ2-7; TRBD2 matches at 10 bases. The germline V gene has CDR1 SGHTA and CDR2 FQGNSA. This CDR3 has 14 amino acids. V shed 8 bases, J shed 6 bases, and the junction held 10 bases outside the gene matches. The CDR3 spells CASGAPGLAFEQYF. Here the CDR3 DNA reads TGTGCCAGCGGGGCGCCGGGACTAGCGTTCGAGCAGTACTTC.

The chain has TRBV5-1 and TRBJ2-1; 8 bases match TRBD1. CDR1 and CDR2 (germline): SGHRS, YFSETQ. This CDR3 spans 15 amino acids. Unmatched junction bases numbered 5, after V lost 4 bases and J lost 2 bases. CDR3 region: CASSQRQGTYNEQFF. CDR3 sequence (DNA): TGCGCCAGCAGCCAACGACAGGGGACCTACAATGAGCAGTTCTTC.

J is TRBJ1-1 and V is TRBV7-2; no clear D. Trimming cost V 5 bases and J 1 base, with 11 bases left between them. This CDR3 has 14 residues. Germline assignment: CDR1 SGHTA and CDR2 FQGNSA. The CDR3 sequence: CASSARPGNTEAFF. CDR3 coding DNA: TGTGCCAGCAGCGCTCGACCGGGGAACACTGAAGCTTTCTTT.

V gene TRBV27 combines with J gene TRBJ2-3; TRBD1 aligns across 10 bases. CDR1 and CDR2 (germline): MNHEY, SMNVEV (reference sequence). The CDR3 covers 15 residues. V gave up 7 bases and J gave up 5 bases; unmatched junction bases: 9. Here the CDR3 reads CASTQDRGLIDTQYF. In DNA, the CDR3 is TGTGCCAGCACCCAAGACAGGGGGCTTATAGATACGCAGTATTTT.

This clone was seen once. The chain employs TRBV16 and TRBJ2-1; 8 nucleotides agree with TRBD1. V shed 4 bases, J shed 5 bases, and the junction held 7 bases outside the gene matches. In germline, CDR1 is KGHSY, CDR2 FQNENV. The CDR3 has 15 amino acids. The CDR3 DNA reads TGTGCCAGCAGCCCATACAGGGGGAGCCACAATGAGCAGTTCTTC. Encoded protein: CASSPYRGSHNEQFF.

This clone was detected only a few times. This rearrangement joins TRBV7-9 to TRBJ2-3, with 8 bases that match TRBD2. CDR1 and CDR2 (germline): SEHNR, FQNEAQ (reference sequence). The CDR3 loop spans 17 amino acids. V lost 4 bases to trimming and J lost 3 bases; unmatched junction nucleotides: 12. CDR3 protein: CASSYPTRGGKTDTQYF. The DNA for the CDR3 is TGTGCCAGCAGCTATCCCACACGGGGGGGCAAGACAGATACGCAGTATTTT.